This T cell receptor (beta chain) was sequenced in a study of T cell repertoires in cytomegalovirus infection. Study-level background: It was the public TCR beta signatures that indicated both CMV infection and matching HLA type. The study's findings and limits: Of the TCR beta families, the public ones yielded a cumulative frequency that identified carriers of CMV plus the relevant HLA.

This clonotype was recorded many times. Its antigen is unidentified. V lost 4 bases and J lost 0, with 10 bases in between. Germline CDR1 reads MDHEN; CDR2 reads SYDVKM. The length of the CDR3 is 15 residues. TCRdb reprocessed the reads with MiXCR, giving one entry per CDR3 protein. The sample carries about 360,000 distinct CDR3 sequences, less than 20% recorded once. The TCR originated in a human donor in good health (CMV status not recorded). Some clones in this sample may be carry-over from other donors' samples. Sequencing was carried out using PBMCs. The rearrangement links TRBV28 to TRBJ1-5, with D perhaps TRBD1 (5 bases). CDR3 bases: TGTGCCAGCAGTTCCGGACACCATAGCAATCAGCCCCAGCATTTT. It yields the protein CASSSGHHSNQPQHF.